This T cell receptor (beta chain) was identified during a study of T-cell memory formation after mild COVID-19 (dated by TCRdb to about 2021). For the study in its entirety: TCR sequence clusters from the two donors were largely donor specific. In two donors, T-cell clones that expanded and contracted after mild COVID-19 were followed by sequencing TCRalpha and TCRbeta repertoires longitudinally. Two young, previously healthy adult volunteers, one female and one male, were included in the cohort. What the study reported, not specific to this receptor: SARS-CoV-2 specificity was not confirmed for the second-wave clones peaking on day 37. Some responding clones were detected in pre-infection memory, suggesting pre-existing cross-reactive memory T cells joined the SARS-CoV-2 response. The study covered only two mild cases, and larger cohorts including severe cases with pre-infection samples were considered necessary. Contracting CD4+ clones turned up mainly in the CM and EM memory subsets, whereas EMRA was where CD8+ clones were enriched. Balanced CD4/CD8 phenotypes were observed for clones contracting from day 15 to 85, whereas a bias towards CD4+ was observed for a second wave of clones expanding from day 15 to 37.

This clonotype has only a few counts. Its antigen remains unidentified. No base quality information exists; no much larger clone differs at one position. Ficoll-Paque density gradient centrifugation was the method used to isolate PBMCs. The instrument was an Illumina NovaSeq 6000. TCRalpha and TCRbeta cDNA libraries were built by 5'RACE with constant-segment primers, adding sample barcodes and unique molecular identifiers. RNA was extracted from every sample with Trizol reagent. The libraries were amplified in two PCR steps, and the second step added a second sample barcode and Illumina TruSeq adapters. The libraries were sequenced on an Illumina NovaSeq using 2 x 150 bp paired-end reads. In the authors' own workflow: Reads were demultiplexed and collapsed into UMI-guided consensus sequences with migec v1.2.7. With mixcr v2.1.11, UMI consensuses were aligned to TRA and TRB V and J templates and assembled into clonotypes. A clonotype was counted as expanded or contracted only when both edgeR and NoisET called the clonotype significant, with the noise models trained on biological replicates. For edgeR calls, the thresholds were a false discovery rate-adjusted p below 0.01 and a log2 fold-change of 1. As an exploratory analysis of dynamics, max-normalized trajectories of the 1000 most abundant clonotypes were examined by PCA with hierarchical clustering. Separately sequenced CD4+ and CD8+ repertoires were used to assign a CD4 or CD8 phenotype to each responding clone. TCRdb redid the processing of the public reads, applying fastp at Q25 and MiXCR, and retained in-frame beta chains. Entries are consolidated by CDR3 protein sequence, retaining the most common genes and DNA. The V and J calls shown here were made by TCRdb, not taken from the authors' results. The sample table shows roughly 200,000 distinct CDR3 sequences, and over 20% are seen once. 20% to 25% of the sample rests with the top ten.

Counted from cysteine to phenylalanine, this CDR3 has 14 amino acids. Of the read, only the CDR3 DNA is kept; its 42 bases are in frame from base 1. After removal of 6 bases from V and 5 bases from J, the junction retains 13 bases not matched to a gene. Sequences DFQATT (CDR1) and SNEGSKA (CDR2) are obtained from the germline V gene (reference sequence). The sequencing input was PBMCs or a T cell subset sorted from them (not recorded which). The sequence came from an adult woman who had mild COVID-19 (a few samples of this study predate the infection). The sample titles of this study are shuffled in the database, so cell type and time point are left out; the donor was told from shared clones. Recombination connected TRBV20-1 to TRBJ2-7; the junction holds 7 bases that match TRBD2. CDR3 reads: CSAERGDWGDEQYF. The sequence in DNA is TGCAGTGCCGAACGGGGGGACTGGGGCGACGAGCAGTACTTC.